This T cell receptor (beta chain) came from a study of PD-1 blockade in classical Hodgkin lymphoma. TCRdb's copy holds only in-frame clones and misses some; the assay was immunoSEQ multiplex PCR. The sample holds under 20,000 clones; roughly 90% are singletons and the top ten take approximately 4.1%. V gave up 4 bases and J gave up 2 bases, with 8 bases separating them. This CDR3 spans 13 amino acids. From germline, CDR1 is SGHDN and CDR2 FVKESK. Time point specified: newly diagnosed, previously untreated cHL patient sample. Comparison used PBMCs from newly diagnosed, untreated classical Hodgkin lymphoma.

The chain carries TRBV14 and TRBJ1-1; D unresolved. Sample: peripheral blood mononuclear cells (PBMCs). The clonotype originates from a human donor with classical Hodgkin lymphoma. CDR3 residues: CASSLLGNTEAFF. As DNA, the CDR3 is TGTGCCAGCAGCCTACTGGGTAACACTGAAGCTTTCTTT. Drawing the rest from reference TRBV14 and TRBJ1-1, the complete variable domain is EAGVTQFPSHSVIEKGQTVTLRCDPISGHDNLYWYRRVMGKEIKFLLHFVKESKQDESGMPNNRFLAERTGGTYSTLKVQPAELEDSGVYFCASSLLGNTEAFFGQGTRLTVV.